The rows below give T cell receptor beta chains drawn from one sample of a study of somatic mutations in cytotoxic T cells in rheumatoid arthritis. Clones were read by immunoSEQ multiplex PCR, and TCRdb kept only the in-frame ones, dropping some. The sample shows 20,000 to 25,000 clones, 75% to 80% of them seen only once. The specimen was CD8+ T cells sorted from blood. These receptors all come from an adult with rheumatoid arthritis. Each CDR3 is given with its conserved first and last residue. The D gene is left open where the match is weak. A row's size may be missing; if present it is once, few, many or a size class.

D | J | V | size | CDR3 | DNA
TRBD1 | TRBJ2-5 | TRBV13 | NA | CASSPEQGRETQYF | TGTGCCAGCAGCCCGGAACAGGGGAGAGAGACCCAGTACTTC
NA | TRBJ2-7 | TRBV5-4 | NA | CASSLDFKPNYEQYF | TGTGCCAGCAGCTTGGATTTCAAACCAAACTACGAGCAGTACTTC
NA | TRBJ2-1 | TRBV9 | NA | CASSVSGTHNEQFF | TGTGCCAGCAGCGTAAGTGGGACGCACAATGAGCAGTTCTTC
TRBD2 | TRBJ2-5 | TRBV7-9 | NA | CASSLSLAGGQETQYF | TGTGCCAGCAGCTTAAGTCTAGCGGGGGGACAAGAGACCCAGTACTTC
NA | TRBJ1-5 | TRBV19 | once | CASSIDITTRQPQHF | TGTGCCAGTAGTATAGATATTACGACGCGGCAGCCCCAGCATTTT
TRBD2 | TRBJ2-4 | TRBV19 | NA | CASSNDGAGGPNAKNIQYF | TGTGCCAGTAGTAACGACGGAGCGGGAGGGCCGAATGCCAAAAACATTCAGTACTTC
NA | TRBJ2-2 | TRBV6-5 | NA | CASSQGGELFF | TGTGCCAGCAGTCAGGGCGGGGAGCTGTTTTTT
NA | TRBJ2-2 | TRBV27 | NA | CASKEFANTGELFF | TGTGCCAGCAAGGAGTTCGCGAACACCGGGGAGCTGTTTTTT
NA | TRBJ1-5 | TRBV6-1 | NA | CASSEFVFRVGNQPQHF | TGTGCCAGCAGTGAATTCGTTTTCAGGGTAGGCAATCAGCCCCAGCATTTT
TRBD2 | TRBJ2-1 | TRBV6-5 | NA | CASRLGTRPYNEQFF | TGTGCCAGCAGGCTCGGGACTAGACCCTACAATGAGCAGTTCTTC
NA | TRBJ2-1 | TRBV11-3 | NA | CASSLLGGLDEQFF | TGTGCCAGCAGCTTGTTGGGCGGCCTCGATGAGCAGTTCTTC
NA | TRBJ2-2 | TRBV11-3 | NA | CASRRRGTGELFF | TGTGCCAGCAGGCGCCGGGGGACCGGGGAGCTGTTTTTT
TRBD1 | TRBJ1-2 | TRBV4-3 | NA | CASSPRDSVYTF | TGCGCCAGCAGCCCCCGGGACAGCGTATACACCTTC
NA | TRBJ2-1 | TRBV7-9 | NA | CASSLALRLDNEQFF | TGTGCCAGCAGCTTAGCTTTGAGACTAGACAATGAGCAGTTCTTC
NA | TRBJ2-7 | TRBV6-1 | NA | CASRLNYEQYF | TGTGCCAGCAGGCTCAATTACGAGCAGTACTTC
NA | TRBJ1-1 | TRBV4-1 | NA | CASSQGAGFAEAFF | TGCGCCAGCAGCCAAGGAGCAGGGTTCGCTGAAGCTTTCTTT
NA | TRBJ2-6 | TRBV14 | NA | CASSQWHSGANVLTF | TGTGCCAGCAGCCAATGGCACTCTGGGGCCAACGTCCTGACTTTC
NA | TRBJ1-2 | TRBV4-3 | NA | CASSQDEGTDGYTF | TGCGCCAGCAGCCAAGATGAGGGAACGGATGGCTACACCTTC
NA | TRBJ1-1 | TRBV25-1 | NA | CASSGDGGPGEAEAFF | TGTGCCAGCAGTGGTGACGGGGGGCCTGGAGAAGCTGAAGCTTTCTTT
TRBD1 | TRBJ1-4 | TRBV11-2 | NA | CASSLGSGGGEKLFF | TGTGCCAGCAGCTTAGGTTCAGGGGGCGGTGAAAAACTGTTTTTT
NA | TRBJ1-1 | TRBV10-1 | NA | CASSRRQTNTEAFF | TGCGCCAGCAGTAGAAGACAGACCAACACTGAAGCTTTCTTT
NA | TRBJ1-1 | TRBV7-9 | NA | CASTLVNTEAFF | TGTGCCAGCACCTTAGTGAACACTGAAGCTTTCTTT
TRBD1 | TRBJ1-2 | TRBV19 | NA | CASSTHTTGVDYTF | TGTGCCAGTAGTACACACACGACAGGGGTGGACTACACCTTC
NA | TRBJ1-2 | TRBV4-1 | few | CASSQEGQEYGYTF | TGCGCCAGCAGCCAAGAAGGGCAGGAGTATGGCTACACCTTC
NA | TRBJ1-5 | TRBV5-6 | NA | CASSRQRWGGNQPQHF | TGTGCCAGCAGCCGTCAGAGGTGGGGCGGCAATCAGCCCCAGCATTTT
NA | TRBJ2-7 | TRBV6-1 | NA | CASSVYRFYEQYF | TGTGCCAGCAGTGTATACAGGTTCTACGAGCAGTACTTC
TRBD1 | TRBJ1-4 | TRBV4-3 | NA | CASSPDRDPREKLFF | TGCGCCAGCAGCCCCGACAGGGATCCCAGGGAAAAACTGTTTTTT
NA | TRBJ1-2 | TRBV6-1 | NA | CASSEAWGYTF | TGTGCCAGCAGTGAAGCTTGGGGCTACACCTTC